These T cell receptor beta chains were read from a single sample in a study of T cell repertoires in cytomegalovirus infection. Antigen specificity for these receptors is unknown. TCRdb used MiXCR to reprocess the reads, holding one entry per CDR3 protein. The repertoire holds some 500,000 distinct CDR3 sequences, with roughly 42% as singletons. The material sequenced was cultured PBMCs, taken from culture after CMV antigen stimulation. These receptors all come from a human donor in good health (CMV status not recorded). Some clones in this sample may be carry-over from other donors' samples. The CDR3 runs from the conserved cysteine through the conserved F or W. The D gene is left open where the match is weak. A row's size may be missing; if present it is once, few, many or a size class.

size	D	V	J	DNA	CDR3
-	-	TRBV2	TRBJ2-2	TGTGCCAGCAACGAAAACACCGGGGAGCTGTTTTTT	CASNENTGELFF
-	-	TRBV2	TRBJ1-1	TGTGCCAGCAGTAACGGGCGGAGCACTGAAGCTTTCTTT	CASSNGRSTEAFF
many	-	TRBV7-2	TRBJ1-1	TGTGCCAGCAGCCAACGGGACACTGAAGCTTTCTTT	CASSQRDTEAFF
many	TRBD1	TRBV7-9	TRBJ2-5	TGTGCCAGCAGCCCTCGGGACAGCCAAGAGACCCAGTACTTC	CASSPRDSQETQYF
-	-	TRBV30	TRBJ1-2	TGTGCCTGGACTCCTGATCGTTACTATGGCTACACCTTC	CAWTPDRYYGYTF
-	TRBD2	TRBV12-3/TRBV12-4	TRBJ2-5	TGTGCCAGCAGTCCCCAAGGGCTCGGGGGGCAAGAGACCCAGTACTTC	CASSPQGLGGQETQYF
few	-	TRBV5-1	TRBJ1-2	TGCGCCAGCAGCTTGAGTGGACCCCCGGTAGGGGATGGCTACACCTTC	CASSLSGPPVGDGYTF
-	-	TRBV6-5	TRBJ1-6	TGTGCCAGCAGTTACTCCAAGAATTCACCCCTCCACTTT	CASSYSKNSPLHF
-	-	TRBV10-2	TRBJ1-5	TGCGCCAGCATCCGGGGAGTCGGTCAGCCCCAGCATTTT	CASIRGVGQPQHF
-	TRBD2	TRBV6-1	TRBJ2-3	TGTGCCAGCAACATTATAGCGGGCCGCCGCACAGATACGCAGTATTTT	CASNIIAGRRTDTQYF
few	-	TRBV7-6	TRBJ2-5	TGTGCCAGCAGCTTAATGGGTCGGGAGACCCAGTACTTC	CASSLMGRETQYF
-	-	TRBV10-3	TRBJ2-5	TGTGCCATCAGTGGTCTGGGCCAAGAGACCCAGTACTTC	CAISGLGQETQYF
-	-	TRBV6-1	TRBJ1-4	TGTGCCAGCAGTATGCAGGGAGGGGAAAAACTGTTTTTT	CASSMQGGEKLFF
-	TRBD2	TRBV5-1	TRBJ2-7	TGCGCCAGCAGCTACGAACGGACTAGCCGACATCCCTACGAGCAGTACTTC	CASSYERTSRHPYEQYF
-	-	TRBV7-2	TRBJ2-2	TGTGCCAGCAGCTTAGGGCGCTCACTGAGTCGGGAGCTGTTTTTT	CASSLGRSLSRELFF
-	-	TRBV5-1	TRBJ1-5	TGCGCCAGCAGCTTGGGACAGTCTATCGCTCAGCATTTT	CASSLGQSIAQHF
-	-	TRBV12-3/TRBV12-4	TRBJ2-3	-	CASSSSVEGEIDTQYF
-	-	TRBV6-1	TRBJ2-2	TGTGCCAGCAGTGAACAGGGGACCGGGGAGCTGTTTTTT	CASSEQGTGELFF
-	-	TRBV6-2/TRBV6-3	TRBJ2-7	TGTGCCAGCAAGGGCGACTCCTACGAGCAGTACTTC	CASKGDSYEQYF
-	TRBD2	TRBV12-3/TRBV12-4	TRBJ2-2	TGTGCCAGCTCCCCCTCGGTTCTGGGACTAGAGAACACCGGGGAGCTGTTTTTT	CASSPSVLGLENTGELFF
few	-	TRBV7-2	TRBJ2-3	TGTGCCAGCAGCTTAGTGTGGAAGCCAGATACGCAGTATTTT	CASSLVWKPDTQYF
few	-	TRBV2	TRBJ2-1	TGTGCCAGCAGTGGTGTGGGGAATGAGCAGTTCTTC	CASSGVGNEQFF
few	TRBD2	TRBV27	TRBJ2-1	TGTGCCAGTGGACTAGCGGGAGACAATGAGCAGTTCTTC	CASGLAGDNEQFF
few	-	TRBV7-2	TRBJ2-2	TGTGCCAGCAGCTCACAGACAGGCTACACCGGGGAGCTGTTTTTT	CASSSQTGYTGELFF
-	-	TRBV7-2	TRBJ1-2	TGTGCCAGCAGCTTGAACATCAACTATGGCTACACCTTC	CASSLNINYGYTF
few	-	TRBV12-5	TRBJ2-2	TGTGCTAGTGGCCCTAGGACCGCGAACACCGGGGAGCTGTTTTTT	CASGPRTANTGELFF
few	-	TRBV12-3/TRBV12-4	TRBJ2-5	TGTGCCAGCAGTTTTTTAGGGACCCAAGAGACCCAGTACTTC	CASSFLGTQETQYF
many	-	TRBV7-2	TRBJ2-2	TGTGCCAGCAGCTTAGTGGGAAGCGCCGGGGAGCTGTTTTTT	CASSLVGSAGELFF
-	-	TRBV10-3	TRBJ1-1	TGTGCCATGGTTCCGGAACCAGGGAACACTGAAGCTTTCTTT	CAMVPEPGNTEAFF
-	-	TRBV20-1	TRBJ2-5	TGCAGTGCTGCCGGAGGGGGCCAAGAGACCCAGTACTTC	CSAAGGGQETQYF
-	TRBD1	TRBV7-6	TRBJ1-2	TGTGCCAGCACCCCAGGGGGGTATACTAACTATGGCTACACCTTC	CASTPGGYTNYGYTF
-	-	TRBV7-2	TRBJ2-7	TGTGCCAGCAGCTTAGCGTTCAATACCTACGAGCAGTACTTC	CASSLAFNTYEQYF
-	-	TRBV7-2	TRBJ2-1	TGTGCCAGCAGCTTGAGTTCAGGGGTCCCGTTCTTC	CASSLSSGVPFF
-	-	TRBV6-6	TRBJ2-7	TGTGCCAGCTTCCCCGGGGGTCCGACTGGGGAGCAGTACTTC	CASFPGGPTGEQYF
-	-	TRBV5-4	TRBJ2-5	TGTGCCAGCAGCATGTGGGACTTACTTGGGGGCTTCGAGACCCAGTACTTC	CASSMWDLLGGFETQYF
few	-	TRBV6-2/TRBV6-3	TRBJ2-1	TGTGCCAGCAGTTACCCCCCACGACACTCCTCCTACAATGAGCAGTTCTTC	CASSYPPRHSSYNEQFF
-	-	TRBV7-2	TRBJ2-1	TGTGCCAGCAGCTTAGTCGTAGGGAGTCATAATGAGCAGTTCTTC	CASSLVVGSHNEQFF
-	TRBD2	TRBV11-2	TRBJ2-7	TGTGCCAGCAGCTTAAGGCCGCGGGGGAGCTCCTACGAGCAGTACTTC	CASSLRPRGSSYEQYF
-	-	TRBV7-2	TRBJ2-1	TGTGCCAGCAGCTTAGCCCAGGACCTCTGGGAGCAGTTCTTC	CASSLAQDLWEQFF
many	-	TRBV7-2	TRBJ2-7	TGTGCCAGCAGCGGGGACTACGAGCAGTACTTC	CASSGDYEQYF
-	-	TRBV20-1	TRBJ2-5	TGCAGTGCTAGCGTGGGGCCCGGAGAGACCCAGTACTTC	CSASVGPGETQYF
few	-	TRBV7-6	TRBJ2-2	TGTGCCAGCAGCTCGGACCCTCGGGGCACCGGGGAGCTGTTTTTT	CASSSDPRGTGELFF
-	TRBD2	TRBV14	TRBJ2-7	TGTGCCAGCAGCCTGAGCGGGAGTCAGTACTTC	CASSLSGSQYF
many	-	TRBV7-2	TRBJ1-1	TGTGCCAGCAGCTTATTTATGAACACTGAAGCTTTCTTT	CASSLFMNTEAFF
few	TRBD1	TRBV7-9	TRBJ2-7	TGTGCCAGCAGCTTACTGGACAGGGCCTACGAGCAGTACTTC	CASSLLDRAYEQYF
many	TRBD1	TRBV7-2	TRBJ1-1	TGTGCCAGCAGCTTAGATGGGACAGGTGAAGCTTTCTTT	CASSLDGTGEAFF
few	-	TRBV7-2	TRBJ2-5	TGTGCCAGCAGCTTTAACCGGGGGACGGAGACCCAGTACTTC	CASSFNRGTETQYF
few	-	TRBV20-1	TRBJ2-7	TGCAGTGCCAGACGGTCCGCTGACTCCTACGAGCAGTACTTC	CSARRSADSYEQYF